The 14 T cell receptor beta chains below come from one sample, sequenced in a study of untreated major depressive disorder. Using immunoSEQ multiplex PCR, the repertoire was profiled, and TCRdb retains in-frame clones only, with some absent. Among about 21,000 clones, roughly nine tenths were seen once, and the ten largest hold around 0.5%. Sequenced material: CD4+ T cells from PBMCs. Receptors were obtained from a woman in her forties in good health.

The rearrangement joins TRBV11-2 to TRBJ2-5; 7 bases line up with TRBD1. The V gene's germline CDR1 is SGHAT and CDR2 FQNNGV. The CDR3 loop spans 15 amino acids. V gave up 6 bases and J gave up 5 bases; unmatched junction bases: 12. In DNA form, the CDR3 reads TGTGCCAGCAGACAAAGACAGGGTGGTCGGGAGACCCAGTACTTC. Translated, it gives CASRQRQGGRETQYF. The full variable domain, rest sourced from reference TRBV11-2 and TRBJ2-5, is EAGVAQSPRYKIIEKRQSVAFWCNPISGHATLYWYQQILGQGPKLLIQFQNNGVVDDSQLPKDRFSAERLKGVDSTLKIQPAKLEDSAVYLCASRQRQGGRETQYFGPGTRLLVL.

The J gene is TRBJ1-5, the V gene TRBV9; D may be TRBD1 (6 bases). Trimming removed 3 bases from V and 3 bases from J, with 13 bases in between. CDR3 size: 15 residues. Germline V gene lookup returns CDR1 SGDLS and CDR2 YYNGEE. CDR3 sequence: CASSGVDSPNQPQHF. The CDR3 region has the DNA TGTGCCAGCAGCGGGGTGGACAGCCCCAATCAGCCCCAGCATTTT.

Written as DNA, the CDR3 is TGTGCCAGCAGCGCGGGGGGCCAGTACGAGCAGTACGTC. This codes for CASSAGGQYEQYV. The chain couples TRBV5-6 to TRBJ2-7, with 8 bases identical to TRBD2. The CDR3 length is 13 residues. Per the germline V gene, CDR1 is SGHDT and CDR2 is YYEEEE. Losses at the gene ends were 4 bases for V and 4 bases for J; bases not matched to a gene: 4.

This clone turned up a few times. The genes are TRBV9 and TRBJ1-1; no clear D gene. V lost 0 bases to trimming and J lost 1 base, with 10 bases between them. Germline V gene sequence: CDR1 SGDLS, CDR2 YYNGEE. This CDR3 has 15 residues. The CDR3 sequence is CASSVVRLGNTEAFF. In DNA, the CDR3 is TGTGCCAGCAGCGTAGTGCGGCTCGGGAACACTGAAGCTTTCTTT.

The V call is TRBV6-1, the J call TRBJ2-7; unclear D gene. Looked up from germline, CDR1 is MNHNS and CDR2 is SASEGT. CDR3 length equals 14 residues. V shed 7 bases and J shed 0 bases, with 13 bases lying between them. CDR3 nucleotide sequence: TGTGCCAGCAAGGTCGACCAGAGCTCCTACGAGCAGTACTTC. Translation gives CASKVDQSSYEQYF.

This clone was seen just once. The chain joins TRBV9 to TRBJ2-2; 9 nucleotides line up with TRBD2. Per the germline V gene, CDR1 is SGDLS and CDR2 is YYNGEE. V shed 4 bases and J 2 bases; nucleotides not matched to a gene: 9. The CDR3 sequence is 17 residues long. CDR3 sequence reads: CASSPTGAGGNTGELFF. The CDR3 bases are TGTGCCAGCAGCCCCACCGGAGCGGGGGGAAACACCGGGGAGCTGTTTTTT. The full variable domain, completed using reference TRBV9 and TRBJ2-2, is DSGVTQTPKHLITATGQRVTLRCSPRSGDLSVYWYQQSLDQGLQFLIQYYNGEERAKGNILERFSAQQFPDLHSELNLSSLELGDSALYFCASSPTGAGGNTGELFFGEGSRLTVL.

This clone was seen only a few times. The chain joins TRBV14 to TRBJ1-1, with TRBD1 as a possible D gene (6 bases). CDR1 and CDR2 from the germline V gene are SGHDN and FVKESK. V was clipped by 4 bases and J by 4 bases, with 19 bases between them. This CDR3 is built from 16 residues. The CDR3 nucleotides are TGTGCCAGCAGCCCCCCGGGGGGCCGTGTCGGCACTGAAGCTTTCTTT. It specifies CASSPPGGRVGTEAFF. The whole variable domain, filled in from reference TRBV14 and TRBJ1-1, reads EAGVTQFPSHSVIEKGQTVTLRCDPISGHDNLYWYRRVMGKEIKFLLHFVKESKQDESGMPNNRFLAERTGGTYSTLKVQPAELEDSGVYFCASSPPGGRVGTEAFFGQGTRLTVV.

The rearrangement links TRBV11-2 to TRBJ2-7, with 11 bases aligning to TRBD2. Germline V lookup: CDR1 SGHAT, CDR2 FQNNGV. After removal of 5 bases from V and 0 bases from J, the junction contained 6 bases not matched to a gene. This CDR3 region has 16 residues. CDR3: CASSPRLAGSSYEQYV. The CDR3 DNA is TGTGCCAGCAGCCCACGACTAGCGGGGAGCTCCTACGAGCAGTACGTC.

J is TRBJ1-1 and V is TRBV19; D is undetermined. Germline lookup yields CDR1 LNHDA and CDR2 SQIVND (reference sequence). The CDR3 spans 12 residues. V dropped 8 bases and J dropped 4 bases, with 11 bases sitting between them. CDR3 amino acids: CASHSVTTEAFF. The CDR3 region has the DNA TGTGCCAGTCACTCGGTGACCACTGAAGCTTTCTTT.

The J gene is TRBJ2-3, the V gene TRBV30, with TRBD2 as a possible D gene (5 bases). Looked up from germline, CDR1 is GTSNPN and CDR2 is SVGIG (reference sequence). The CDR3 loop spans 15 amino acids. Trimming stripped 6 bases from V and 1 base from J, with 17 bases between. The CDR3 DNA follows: TGTGCCTGCGCCCGAGGCGGGCGGGGCACAGATACGCAGTATTTT. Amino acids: CACARGGRGTDTQYF. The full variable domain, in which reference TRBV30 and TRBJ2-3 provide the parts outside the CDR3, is SQTIHQWPATLVQPVGSPLSLECTVEGTSNPNLYWYRQAAGRGLQLLFYSVGIGQISSEVPQNLSASRPQDRQFILSSKKLLLSDSGFYLCACARGGRGTDTQYFGPGTRLTVL.

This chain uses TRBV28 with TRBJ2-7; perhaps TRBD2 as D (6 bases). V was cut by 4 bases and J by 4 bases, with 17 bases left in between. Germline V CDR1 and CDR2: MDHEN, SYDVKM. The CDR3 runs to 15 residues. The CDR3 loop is CASSSPAVGRYEQYF. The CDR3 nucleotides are TGTGCCAGCAGTTCTCCAGCGGTAGGGAGGTACGAGCAGTACTTC.

The CDR3 is CASSQGRVSYEQYF. The CDR3 DNA sequence: TGTGCCAGCAGCCAAGGTCGGGTCTCCTACGAGCAGTACTTC. The chain carries TRBV14 and TRBJ2-7; D uncertain. CDR1 and CDR2 from the germline V gene are SGHDN and FVKESK. CDR3 length: 14 residues. V dropped 1 base and J dropped 0 bases, with 7 bases sitting between them. Based on the CDR3 plus reference TRBV14 and TRBJ2-7, the full variable domain is EAGVTQFPSHSVIEKGQTVTLRCDPISGHDNLYWYRRVMGKEIKFLLHFVKESKQDESGMPNNRFLAERTGGTYSTLKVQPAELEDSGVYFCASSQGRVSYEQYFGPGTRLTVT.

The CDR3 protein is CASRDVVYSNQPQHF. In nucleotides, the CDR3 is TGTGCCAGCAGGGACGTCGTATATAGCAATCAGCCCCAGCATTTT. The J gene is TRBJ1-5, the V gene TRBV2; no firm D call. The CDR3 loop spans 15 amino acids. V was cut by 6 bases and J by 0 bases, with 12 bases left in between. The germline gives CDR1 SNHLY, CDR2 FYNNEI.

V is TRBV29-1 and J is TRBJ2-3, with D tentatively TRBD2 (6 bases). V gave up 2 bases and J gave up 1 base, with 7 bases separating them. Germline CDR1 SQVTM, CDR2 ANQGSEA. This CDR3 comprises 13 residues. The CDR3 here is CSVEPSGTDTQYF. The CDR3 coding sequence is TGCAGCGTTGAACCTAGCGGCACAGATACGCAGTATTTT.